This note documents a single TCR beta chain sequence. No antigen is known for it. No per-base quality is available; no much larger clone lies one base away. The data belong to a study of blood T cell repertoires in COVID-19 (dated by TCRdb to 2019 to 2021). Study-wide context: Collaborator samples came from the United States, Italy and Spain and covered acute and convalescent phases of COVID-19. The material from the prospective study consisted of cDNA or gDNA derived from T cells, B-cell-depleted T cells, or PBMCs. The dataset comprised deeply sampled blood TCRbeta repertoires from subjects exposed to, actively infected with, or recovered from COVID-19. The repertoires were released in a freely available public database intended as a resource for research on the immune response to SARS-CoV-2. Samples were obtained from the ongoing ImmuneRACE study (first 160 participants) and from 950 to 1,500 subjects provided by 6 global collaborators. Nearly every sample came with metadata listing a de-identified subject ID, COVID-19 status, age in years and sex. Where available, HLA class I and class II types were obtained from metadata supplied by the sample provider rather than from assay-based typing. What the research found in general, with its limitations: Clinical and demographic metadata were provided uncurated, with the amount varying by source and participant.

The immunoSEQ Assay, a bias-controlled multiplex PCR, was used to amplify TCRbeta CDR3 regions from genomic DNA. In the source study's methods: The number of nucleated cells in each sample was estimated from the amplification of reference gene primers within the assay. Sequence reads were collapsed and filtered to measure the absolute abundance of every unique TCRbeta CDR3 rearrangement. Productive Simpson clonality was computed per sample as the square root of Simpson's diversity index over productive rearrangements. Held by TCRdb, this immuneACCESS table contains in-frame sequences only and omits some clones. Under half of the omission traces to an unresolved V gene where checked; the cause of the rest is unknown. V, J and clone size derive from that table, while D and trimming were established from the DNA sequence. This sample comprises roughly 99,000 clones, less than 90% of them detected only once. The ten largest clonotypes hold approximately 4.1% of the sample.

The collaborating institutions used their own protocols to collect whole blood in K2EDTA tubes. For TCRbeta analysis, collaborator samples were shipped as frozen whole blood, as isolated PBMCs, or as DNA extracted from either sample type. There are 15 amino acids in the CDR3, from cysteine to phenylalanine inclusive. The DNA shown is the 45-base CDR3, in frame from base 1. After removal of 4 bases from V and 2 bases from J, the junction retains 4 bases not matched to a gene. The germline V gene provides CDR1 KGHDR and CDR2 SFDVKD. The sequence joins TRBV24-1 to TRBJ2-5; a stretch of 9 junction bases matches TRBD1. The sequenced sample consisted of peripheral blood. The sequence was collected from a human donor in a cohort sampled during active COVID-19. The CDR3 protein sequence reads: CATSEPGTGQETQYF. The nucleotide sequence reads TGTGCCACCAGTGAACCCGGGACAGGGCAAGAGACCCAGTACTTC.